This T cell receptor (beta chain) is from a study of cytomegalovirus exposure and HLA in healthy donors. Study in general: Early on, a data release was issued that held 65 million to 100 million unique TCRs from HLA-typed donors. The study's findings and limits: Most CMV-associated TCR beta chains were later found to appear HLA-restricted.

13 Jbeta primers and 60 Vbeta primers were used for the PCR. The repertoire was sequenced with immunoSEQ multiplex PCR; TCRdb's copy has only in-frame clones and lacks some. The table lists 150,000 to 200,000 clones, 60% to 80% of them singletons. Despite likely unrecorded immune exposures, the donors were nominally healthy at the time of sampling. In the case of this clone: Its antigen remains unknown.

Germline CDR1 LNHDA, CDR2 SQIVND (reference sequence). V was pared by 5 bases and J by 4 bases, with 5 bases of the junction left unmatched. The CDR3 has 14 residues. The material sequenced was PBMCs. This rearrangement joins TRBV19 to TRBJ2-7, with 10 bases identical to TRBD1. The sequence was obtained from a woman aged 40 to 50 in good health and CMV-seropositive. CDR3 sequence: CASSPGTGVYEQYF. In DNA, the CDR3 is TGTGCCAGTAGTCCCGGGACAGGGGTATACGAGCAGTACTTC.